A selection of T cell receptor beta chains follows, all from one sample in a study of shared clonotypes between healthy human individuals. Using immunoSEQ multiplex PCR, the repertoire was profiled, and TCRdb retains in-frame clones only, with some absent. The sample includes about 480,000 clones, 75% to 80% of them seen just once. Sequencing used PBMCs. These receptors all stem from a woman aged 40 to 55 in good health. Some clones in this sample may be carry-over from other donors' samples. Each CDR3 is given with its conserved first and last residue. Fields, in order: clone size, J gene, D gene, V gene, CDR3 protein, CDR3 DNA. D genes are given only for firm matches. Size tells how often a clone was seen (once, few, many) or the class of an expanded clone, and some rows leave it out.

size: NA; J: TRBJ2-7; D: NA; V: TRBV2; CDR3: CASSADGYEQYF; DNA: TGTGCCAGCAGCGCCGACGGTTACGAGCAGTACTTC
size: NA; J: TRBJ2-2; D: NA; V: TRBV15; CDR3: CATSREGGNTGELFF; DNA: TGTGCCACCAGCAGAGAGGGAGGGAACACCGGGGAGCTGTTTTTT
size: NA; J: TRBJ2-5; D: NA; V: TRBV30; CDR3: CAWNGQRETQYF; DNA: TGTGCCTGGAATGGACAGAGGGAGACCCAGTACTTC
size: NA; J: TRBJ1-5; D: NA; V: TRBV7-6; CDR3: CASSPQGYSNQPQHF; DNA: TGTGCCAGCAGCCCTCAGGGTTATAGCAATCAGCCCCAGCATTTT
size: NA; J: TRBJ2-1; D: NA; V: TRBV28; CDR3: CASASDRGAFGEQFF; DNA: TGTGCCAGCGCTTCGGACCGGGGCGCTTTTGGTGAGCAGTTCTTC
size: NA; J: TRBJ2-3; D: TRBD2; V: TRBV7-2; CDR3: CASSLEEPSGRSGSDTQYF; DNA: TGTGCCAGCAGCTTAGAAGAGCCTAGCGGGAGATCAGGGTCAGATACGCAGTATTTT
size: few; J: TRBJ1-2; D: NA; V: TRBV28; CDR3: CASSPVGRAGYGYTF; DNA: TGTGCCAGCAGTCCTGTAGGCAGGGCAGGGTATGGCTACACCTTC
size: NA; J: TRBJ2-1; D: TRBD2; V: TRBV5-1; CDR3: CASSFRTSGSNEQFF; DNA: TGCGCCAGCAGCTTTAGAACTAGCGGAAGCAATGAGCAGTTCTTC
size: NA; J: TRBJ2-3; D: NA; V: TRBV2; CDR3: CASSERVGADTQYF; DNA: TGTGCCAGCAGTGAAAGGGTTGGGGCAGATACGCAGTATTTT
size: once; J: TRBJ1-2; D: TRBD1; V: TRBV6-5; CDR3: CASTGTGVYGYTF; DNA: TGTGCCAGCACCGGGACAGGGGTGTATGGCTACACCTTC
size: NA; J: TRBJ2-5; D: NA; V: TRBV10-3; CDR3: CAISDGRQETQYF; DNA: TGTGCCATCAGTGATGGGAGACAAGAGACCCAGTACTTC
size: NA; J: TRBJ2-7; D: NA; V: TRBV2; CDR3: CASSEARQAGAEQYF; DNA: TGTGCCAGCAGTGAGGCCCGACAAGCTGGGGCCGAGCAGTACTTC
size: NA; J: TRBJ2-2; D: NA; V: TRBV7-3; CDR3: CASSLTGIRGTGELFF; DNA: TGTGCCAGCAGCTTAACAGGGATACGAGGCACCGGGGAGCTGTTTTTT
size: NA; J: TRBJ2-2; D: TRBD2; V: TRBV11-2; CDR3: CASSSLAGKNTGELFF; DNA: TGTGCCAGCAGCTCCCTAGCGGGAAAGAACACCGGGGAGCTGTTTTTT
size: many; J: TRBJ2-5; D: TRBD2; V: TRBV5-4; CDR3: CASSLGGSKGETQYF; DNA: TGTGCCAGCAGCCTCGGGGGGAGTAAGGGGGAGACCCAGTACTTC
size: NA; J: TRBJ2-3; D: NA; V: TRBV11-2; CDR3: CASSPESYTQYF; DNA: TGTGCCAGCAGCCCAGAGAGTTATACGCAGTATTTT
size: NA; J: TRBJ2-3; D: TRBD1; V: TRBV29-1; CDR3: CSAKGQGGSDTQYF; DNA: TGCAGCGCCAAGGGACAGGGAGGATCAGATACGCAGTATTTT
size: NA; J: TRBJ2-2; D: NA; V: TRBV30; CDR3: CAWSRGWTTGELFF; DNA: TGTGCCTGGAGTCGGGGCTGGACCACCGGGGAGCTGTTTTTT
size: NA; J: TRBJ1-6; D: TRBD1; V: TRBV7-9; CDR3: CASSLQGWNSPLHF; DNA: TGTGCCAGCAGCCTACAGGGGTGGAATTCACCCCTCCACTTT
size: NA; J: TRBJ2-3; D: TRBD1; V: TRBV5-1; CDR3: CASSFLPRTGGLPDTQYF; DNA: TGCGCCAGCAGCTTTCTCCCCCGGACAGGGGGCCTGCCAGATACGCAGTATTTT
size: NA; J: TRBJ1-2; D: NA; V: TRBV7-6; CDR3: CASSSTPGQGEDGYTF; DNA: TGTGCCAGCAGCTCGACCCCGGGGCAGGGAGAAGATGGCTACACCTTC
size: NA; J: TRBJ1-4; D: TRBD1; V: TRBV5-5; CDR3: CASSQTGGRNEKLFF; DNA: TGTGCCAGCAGCCAAACAGGGGGGAGAAATGAAAAACTGTTTTTT
size: NA; J: TRBJ2-3; D: TRBD1; V: TRBV9; CDR3: CASSVGQGVGDTQYF; DNA: TGTGCCAGCAGCGTAGGACAGGGGGTTGGAGATACGCAGTATTTT
size: NA; J: TRBJ2-1; D: NA; V: TRBV4-1; CDR3: CASSSGPVRASYNEQFF; DNA: TGCGCCAGCAGCTCTGGCCCCGTCCGAGCTTCCTACAATGAGCAGTTCTTC
size: NA; J: TRBJ2-7; D: NA; V: TRBV2; CDR3: CASSASSSQQYF; DNA: TGTGCCAGCAGTGCTTCTAGCTCCCAGCAGTACTTC
size: NA; J: TRBJ2-1; D: NA; V: TRBV6-1; CDR3: CASSMGRSYNEQFF; DNA: TGTGCCAGCAGTATGGGACGGTCCTACAATGAGCAGTTCTTC
size: NA; J: TRBJ2-7; D: NA; V: TRBV11-2; CDR3: CASSLVGQSYEQYF; DNA: TGTGCCAGCAGCTTAGTTGGGCAGTCCTACGAGCAGTACTTC
size: NA; J: TRBJ2-7; D: NA; V: TRBV5-1; CDR3: CASSPPGTGSSYEQYF; DNA: TGCGCCAGCAGCCCTCCCGGAACAGGGTCCTCCTACGAGCAGTACTTC
size: many; J: TRBJ2-1; D: NA; V: TRBV2; CDR3: CASTPGGGDNEQFF; DNA: TGTGCCAGCACCCCAGGGGGAGGGGACAATGAGCAGTTCTTC
size: NA; J: TRBJ2-2; D: TRBD2; V: TRBV23-1; CDR3: CASIAGANTGELFF; DNA: TGCGCCAGCATCGCGGGGGCGAACACCGGGGAGCTGTTTTTT
size: NA; J: TRBJ2-5; D: TRBD1; V: TRBV19; CDR3: CASSITGAGETQYF; DNA: TGTGCCAGTAGTATAACAGGGGCCGGGGAGACCCAGTACTTC
size: NA; J: TRBJ1-2; D: NA; V: TRBV30; CDR3: CAWSVLASDYGYTF; DNA: TGTGCCTGGAGTGTTTTGGCATCGGACTATGGCTACACCTTC
size: NA; J: TRBJ2-1; D: NA; V: TRBV11-2; CDR3: CASSLGSLANYNEQFF; DNA: TGTGCCAGCAGCTTAGGGTCCCTAGCAAACTACAATGAGCAGTTCTTC
size: NA; J: TRBJ2-1; D: NA; V: TRBV6-1; CDR3: CASSEAPTVSNLEQFF; DNA: TGTGCCAGCAGTGAAGCGCCCACAGTTTCCAATCTGGAGCAGTTCTTC
size: NA; J: TRBJ2-1; D: NA; V: TRBV27; CDR3: CASSFGTLGYNEQFF; DNA: TGTGCCAGCAGTTTCGGAACCCTAGGCTACAATGAGCAGTTCTTC
size: NA; J: TRBJ1-4; D: NA; V: TRBV5-1; CDR3: CASSLEGRADMGEKLFF; DNA: TGCGCCAGCAGCTTGGAGGGCCGGGCGGACATGGGGGAAAAACTGTTTTTT
size: NA; J: TRBJ2-6; D: NA; V: TRBV29-1; CDR3: CSVGNRVAGANVLTF; DNA: TGCAGCGTCGGAAACAGGGTAGCTGGGGCCAACGTCCTGACTTTC
size: NA; J: TRBJ2-2; D: TRBD2; V: TRBV7-2; CDR3: CASRERGNTGELFF; DNA: TGTGCCTCTCGAGAGCGGGGGAACACCGGGGAGCTGTTTTTT
size: many; J: TRBJ2-1; D: TRBD2; V: TRBV29-1; CDR3: CSVEGFAGTSGYNEQFF; DNA: TGCAGCGTTGAAGGGTTCGCAGGGACTAGCGGCTACAATGAGCAGTTCTTC
size: NA; J: TRBJ2-3; D: NA; V: TRBV19; CDR3: CASSTRRKAGNTDTQYF; DNA: TGTGCCAGTAGTACCCGTCGGAAGGCAGGGAACACAGATACGCAGTATTTT
size: NA; J: TRBJ2-3; D: TRBD2; V: TRBV18; CDR3: CASSRSGRATDTQYF; DNA: TGTGCCAGCTCACGTAGCGGGAGGGCTACAGATACGCAGTATTTT
size: NA; J: TRBJ1-5; D: NA; V: TRBV5-4; CDR3: CASSLAGNQPQHF; DNA: TGTGCCAGCAGCTTGGCAGGCAATCAGCCCCAGCATTTT